One sample yielded the 13 T cell receptor beta chains listed below, sequenced in a study of Graves' ophthalmopathy and Graves' hyperthyroidism (dated by TCRdb to 2017 to 2018). Instrument on record: Illumina HiSeq 2000. TCR beta CDR3 regions were amplified from RNA transcripts for repertoire sequencing. HTBI primers and the Qiagen OneStep RT-PCR kit were used in a first-round RT-PCR, which was followed by a second-round multiplex PCR, size selection and purification. TCRdb reworked the public reads: Q25 trimming with fastp, MiXCR clone assembly, productive beta chains retained. When rows share a CDR3 protein, they turn into one entry using the most common DNA and genes. This sample comprises about 390,000 distinct CDR3 sequences, about 18% of them detected only once. 2.4% of the sample comes from the top ten. The specimen was peripheral blood. The receptors shown here come from an adult woman with stable Graves' hyperthyroidism.

The chain has TRBV5-6 and TRBJ2-5; 11 positions match TRBD1. With V trimmed by 10 bases and J by 7 bases, 24 bases remained unmatched. The CDR3 has 18 amino acids. CDR1 and CDR2 from the germline V gene are SGHDT and YYEEEE. CDR3 region: CACLPGTGGSSGKATQYF. CDR3 DNA: TGTGCCTGCCTCCCCGGGACAGGGGGGTCTAGCGGGAAAGCGACCCAGTACTTC.

The chain links TRBV11-2 to TRBJ2-5; 8 bases line up with TRBD2. V gave up 1 base and J gave up 4 bases; unmatched junction bases: 5. CDR3 length: 15 residues. The germline gives CDR1 SGHAT, CDR2 FQNNGV. The CDR3 region has the DNA TGTGCCAGCAGCTTAGCGGGAGGGCCCTCAGAGACCCAGTACTTC. Translated, it gives CASSLAGGPSETQYF.

This clonotype was counted many times. The rearrangement links TRBV2 to TRBJ2-7; 11 nucleotides align to TRBD2. This CDR3 contains 17 residues. The germline V gene encodes CDR1 SNHLY and CDR2 FYNNEI. After removal of 7 bases from V and 0 bases from J, the junction contained 11 bases not matched to a gene. This chain's CDR3 is CASIRLAGPGSSYEQYF. The CDR3 nucleotides read TGTGCCAGCATAAGACTAGCGGGACCCGGGAGCTCCTACGAGCAGTACTTC.

This clonotype has at least ten counts. V usage is TRBV5-5 and J usage is TRBJ1-2; maybe TRBD1 (5 bases). The CDR3 runs to 14 residues. From germline, CDR1 is SGHKS and CDR2 YYEKEE (reference sequence). V gave up 4 bases and J gave up 3 bases, with 13 bases separating them. This CDR3 reads CASSTIGGDYGYTF. CDR3 nucleotide sequence: TGTGCCAGCAGCACCATCGGAGGGGACTATGGCTACACCTTC.

V and J are TRBV12-3 or TRBV12-4 and TRBJ1-2, with 7 bases aligning to TRBD1. With V trimmed by 6 bases and J by 6 bases, 7 bases remained unmatched. This CDR3 is 13 amino acids long. This chain's CDR3 is CASRQTGSDGYTF. CDR3 coding DNA: TGTGCCAGCAGGCAGACAGGGAGCGATGGCTACACCTTC.

This clonotype was detected ten times or more. This rearrangement joins TRBV5-1 to TRBJ1-2; 7 bases line up with TRBD1. There are 15 residues in the CDR3. CDR1 and CDR2 (germline): SGHRS, YFSETQ. V gave up 2 bases and J gave up 0 bases; unmatched junction bases: 4. The CDR3 is CASSFLQGSNYGYTF. The CDR3 region has the DNA TGCGCCAGCAGCTTTTTACAGGGGTCTAACTATGGCTACACCTTC.

This clonotype was counted at least ten times. This chain uses TRBV12-3 or TRBV12-4 with TRBJ1-5; D may be TRBD1 (5 bases). This CDR3 region has 14 residues. Trimming cost V 2 bases and J 7 bases, with 12 bases left between them. CDR3 sequence reads: CASSLTGARQPQHF. DNA for the CDR3: TGTGCCAGCAGTTTAACTGGGGCAAGGCAGCCCCAGCATTTT.

At least ten counts were recorded for this clonotype. This rearrangement joins TRBV28 to TRBJ1-2; possibly TRBD1 for D (6 bases). The CDR3 extends over 15 amino acids. V was clipped by 1 base and J by 3 bases, with 12 bases between them. The germline gives CDR1 MDHEN, CDR2 SYDVKM. The CDR3 loop is CASSLSPGTHYGYTF. CDR3 nucleotides: TGTGCCAGCAGTTTATCCCCTGGGACACACTATGGCTACACCTTC.

This clonotype was counted at least ten times. The chain joins TRBV6-1 to TRBJ2-5, with D perhaps matching TRBD2 (5 bases). Germline CDR1 reads MNHNS; CDR2 reads SASEGT. The V and J ends lost 10 bases and 4 bases respectively, with 13 bases between them. The CDR3 length is 12 residues. CDR3 DNA: TGTGCCACCTCGGCCGAGGGAGAGACCCAGTACTTC. It encodes CATSAEGETQYF.

V usage is TRBV6-2 or TRBV6-3 and J usage is TRBJ2-7; D not resolved. The CDR3 has 14 residues. The germline V gene has CDR1 MNHEY and CDR2 SVGEGT. Trimming removed 2 bases from V and 3 bases from J, with 11 bases in between. CDR3 DNA sequence: TGTGCCAGCAGTTACGTCGGTAGCCTCTACGAGCAGTACTTC. Amino acids: CASSYVGSLYEQYF.

This clonotype showed up many times. The V call is TRBV6-2 or TRBV6-3, the J call TRBJ2-2; D remains unclear. Germline V gene data show CDR1 as MNHEY and CDR2 as SVGEGT. CDR3 length: 13 residues. The germline V and J ends were trimmed by 5 bases and 2 bases, with 6 bases remaining between them. The CDR3 protein is CASSKINTGELFF. Written as DNA, the CDR3 is TGTGCCAGCAGTAAAATTAACACCGGGGAGCTGTTTTTT.

Concerning this clonotype itself: A much more abundant neighbour one base away suggests this may be a read error. The V gene is TRBV18, the J gene TRBJ1-5; the match to TRBD1 covers 8 bases. The CDR3 has 16 amino acids. The germline V gene has CDR1 KGHSH and CDR2 LQKENI. In DNA form, the CDR3 reads TGTGCCAGCTTACCAGACAGGGGAGGTGGCAATCAGCCCCAGCATTTT. Translation gives CASLPDRGGGNQPQHF.

As concerns this clonotype: One end of the junction fails to match germline, which may point to a read error. This chain uses TRBV6-1 with TRBJ2-7; no firm D call. Germline V gene lookup returns CDR1 MNHNS and CDR2 SASEGT. This CDR3 spans 12 amino acids. In DNA form, the CDR3 reads TGTGCCAGCACTGTCTACACCTACGATCAGTACTTC. It translates to CASTVYTYDQYF.